The 5 T cell receptor beta chains presented below share a single source sample, sequenced in a study of CXCR3-negative and CXCR3-positive naive CD8 T cells. The method, 5' RACE with UMI labels, was used to prepare the TRB cDNA libraries. One entry per CDR3 protein, without DNA, is what TCRdb gives after re-calling the 5' RACE reads. With approximately 59,000 distinct CDR3 sequences in the sample, the ten largest clones hold 0.55% to 0.8%. No antigen has been assigned to these receptors. Whole-study results and caveats: More hydrophobic TRB CDR3s occurred in CXCR3-positive than in CXCR3-negative naive cells.

Sequencing was performed on naive CXCR3+ CD8+ T cells from blood. Noted subset: CD45RO-CCR7+CD27+CD95- naive CD8+ T cells expressing CXCR3 (TNR3+). These receptors all come from a human donor in good health. Some clones in this sample may be carry-over from other donors' samples.

This rearrangement joins TRBV29-1 to TRBJ1-3; TCRdb's D call, TRBD1, is unchecked because there is no DNA. Germline-derived CDR1 and CDR2 are SQVTM and ANQGSEA. The CDR3 length is 14 residues. CDR3 protein: CSVEGGELGNTIYF.

This chain uses TRBV7-8 with TRBJ2-1; the D call from TCRdb, TRBD2, cannot be confirmed without DNA. The germline CDR1 and CDR2 sequences are SGHVS and FQNEAQ. This CDR3 contains 15 residues. The CDR3 reads CASSLTSGGDNEQFF.

V and J are TRBV7-9 and TRBJ2-5; TCRdb's D gene call, TRBD1, goes unchecked for lack of DNA. The CDR3 covers 15 residues. CDR1 and CDR2 (germline): SEHNR, FQNEAQ (reference sequence). The CDR3 loop reads CASSSGTGSQETQYF.

The V call is TRBV7-9, the J call TRBJ1-1. The germline gives CDR1 SEHNR, CDR2 FQNEAQ (reference sequence). The CDR3 has 15 residues. The CDR3 sequence: CASSLPWTANTEAFF.

The chain combines TRBV20-1 with TRBJ2-1; TCRdb's D call, TRBD1, is unchecked because there is no DNA. Germline values: CDR1 DFQATT, CDR2 SNEGSKA (reference sequence). This CDR3 comprises 18 residues. CDR3 region: CSARDFGGTGGAYNEQFF.